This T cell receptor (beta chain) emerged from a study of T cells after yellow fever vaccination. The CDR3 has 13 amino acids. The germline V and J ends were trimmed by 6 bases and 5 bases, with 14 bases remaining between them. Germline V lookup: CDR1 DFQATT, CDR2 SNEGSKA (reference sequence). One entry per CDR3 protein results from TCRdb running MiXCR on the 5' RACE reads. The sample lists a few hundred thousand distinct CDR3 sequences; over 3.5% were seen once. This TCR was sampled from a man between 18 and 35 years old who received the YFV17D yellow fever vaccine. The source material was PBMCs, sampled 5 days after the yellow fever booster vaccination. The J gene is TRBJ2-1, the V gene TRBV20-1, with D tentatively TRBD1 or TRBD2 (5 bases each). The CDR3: CSAPGTGHNEQFF. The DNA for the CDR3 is TGCAGTGCCCCGGGGACGGGCCACAATGAGCAGTTCTTC.